Here is one TCR beta chain with its context. Its antigen is currently unknown. This entry belongs to a study of cytomegalovirus exposure and HLA in healthy donors. The germline CDR1 and CDR2 sequences are SQVTM and ANQGSEA. With 6 bases removed from V and 4 bases from J, the gap between germline ends came to 15 bases. The CDR3 extends over 13 amino acids. Whole-study findings and limits: Within an earlier analysis, most TCR beta V segments proved productive either about 90% or about 30% of the time. A later analysis showed TCR association rates differing by HLA locus, peaking at DRB1 and lowest at HLA-C. Confirmation in vitro established that three CMV-associated chains were specific for CMV antigens.

With 60 Vbeta and 13 Jbeta primers, the PCR was carried out. Clones were sequenced by immunoSEQ multiplex PCR, and TCRdb holds only the in-frame ones, with some missing. There are some 85,000 clones in the sample; around 75% occur only once, and around 2.8% lies in the top ten. The sample taken for sequencing was PBMCs. This sequence was found in a man in his forties or fifties in good health and CMV-seronegative. The chain is built from TRBV29-1 and TRBJ1-1; D remains ambiguous. The CDR3 DNA reads as TGCAGCGTGAGGACGGACGGGAGCACTGAAGCTTTCTTT. This codes for CSVRTDGSTEAFF.